This T cell receptor beta chain originates from a study of blood T cell repertoires in COVID-19. Study-wide background: Sites in the United States, Italy and Spain provided acute and convalescent COVID-19 samples. T cells, B-cell-depleted T cells, or PBMCs supplied cDNA or gDNA.

In the study's own analysis: It was from reference gene primer amplification that nucleated cell counts were estimated. The table came from immunoSEQ multiplex PCR; TCRdb's copy has only in-frame clones and leaves some out. V and J calls and clone size are as listed in that table; D and trimming were resolved from the DNA. The data contain over 150,000 clones, 76% of them singletons. The CDR3 has 15 residues. V was clipped by 6 bases and J by 5 bases; unmatched bases: 5. Per the germline V gene, CDR1 is SNHLY and CDR2 is FYNNEI. This clonotype was sampled from an elderly woman with acute or convalescent COVID-19. Sequenced material: peripheral blood. The chain is built from TRBV2 and TRBJ2-2, with 11 bases lining up with TRBD1. The CDR3 DNA reads as TGTGCCAGCAGATTGGACAGGGGGCAGACCGGGGAGCTGTTTTTT. Translation: CASRLDRGQTGELFF. Variable domain in full (rest from reference TRBV2 and TRBJ2-2): EPEVTQTPSHQVTQMGQEVILRCVPISNHLYFYWYRQILGQKVEFLVSFYNNEISEKSEIFDDQFSVERPDGSNFTLKIRSTKLEDSAMYFCASRLDRGQTGELFFGEGSRLTVL.